This T cell receptor (beta chain) was retrieved from a study of OX40 agonist ivuxolimab in advanced cancers. Turning to the study itself: Allowance was made for prior anti-PD-1, anti-PD-L1 or anti-CTLA-4 therapy, and 40% to 45% had some.

Data came from immunoSEQ multiplex PCR; TCRdb stores just in-frame clones and leaves some out. The data hold some 50,000 clones, with 85% to 90% observed a single time. V lost 5 bases, J lost 8 bases, and 11 bases stayed unmatched. Germline loops: CDR1 SEHNR, CDR2 FQNEAQ (reference sequence). The CDR3 has 17 residues. This TCR came from an adult with an advanced solid tumor such as melanoma, head and neck, liver or kidney cancer. V is TRBV7-9 and J is TRBJ2-1; TRBD2 agrees at 14 bases. Sequenced here: CD4+ or CD8+ T cells sorted from blood, sampled in a trial of the OX40 agonist ivuxolimab. The DNA for the CDR3 is TGTGCCAGCAGCCCACGGACTAGCGGGAGGCCCCTCGATGAGCAGTTCTTC. Translating it yields CASSPRTSGRPLDEQFF.